This T cell receptor beta chain is drawn from a study of monozygotic twins with inflammatory bowel disease. General study findings and limits: None of the different T cell subtypes could be distinguished from one another.

Regarding this clonotype: Its antigen is currently unknown.

This CDR3 comprises 16 residues. Per germline, CDR1 SGHDT and CDR2 YYEEEE. Someone took an approximately 2.5 ml blood sample from each of the donors. Input per TCR library consisted of around 3.5 ug of total RNA. The template switching step added UMIs that contained a 6-nucleotide sample barcode. TCRdb re-called the 5' RACE reads; one entry per CDR3 protein, DNA not given. This sample lists 350,000 to 550,000 distinct CDR3 sequences; its ten largest clones have around 2.4%. This TCR came from a human donor with ulcerative colitis or Crohn's disease, or a healthy co-twin of an affected twin (not recorded which). The source material was blood. The rearrangement links TRBV5-6 to TRBJ1-1; TCRdb picks TRBD1, but there is no DNA to check that call. The CDR3 sequence is CASSFVGRGSTAEAFF. Variable domain in full (rest from reference TRBV5-6 and TRBJ1-1): DAGVTQSPTHLIKTRGQQVTLRCSPKSGHDTVSWYQQALGQGPQFIFQYYEEEERQRGNFPDRFSGHQFPNYSSELNVNALLLGDSALYLCASSFVGRGSTAEAFFGQGTRLTVV.